This T cell receptor beta chain was sequenced for a study of shared clonotypes between healthy human individuals. Only CD45RO-negative cells positively selected for CCR7 counted as naive CD8 cells, so terminally differentiated effector memory CD45RA+ cells were excluded. None of the donors, who were healthy HIV-negative adults, had recently had acute infections or vaccinations. Adults of Caucasian background living in Nashville, Tennessee made up all donors. The CDR3 consists of 15 residues. Trimming took off 1 base at V and 1 base at J, with 11 bases between the two ends. Looked up from germline, CDR1 is SGHAT and CDR2 is FQNNGV. Some clones are missing from TCRdb's copy, which holds only in-frame ones; the method was immunoSEQ multiplex PCR. The sample has approximately 2,000,000 clones, 80% to 95% seen once.

The specimen sequenced was naive CD8+ T cells from PBMCs. The origin of this receptor is a man aged 18 to 30 in good health. Some clones in this sample may be carry-over from other donors' samples. The chain recombines TRBV11-2 with TRBJ2-7; D gene unclear. The CDR3 DNA is TGTGCCAGCAGCTTAGGAACGTCAGTGTCCTACGAGCAGTACTTC. This encodes CASSLGTSVSYEQYF.